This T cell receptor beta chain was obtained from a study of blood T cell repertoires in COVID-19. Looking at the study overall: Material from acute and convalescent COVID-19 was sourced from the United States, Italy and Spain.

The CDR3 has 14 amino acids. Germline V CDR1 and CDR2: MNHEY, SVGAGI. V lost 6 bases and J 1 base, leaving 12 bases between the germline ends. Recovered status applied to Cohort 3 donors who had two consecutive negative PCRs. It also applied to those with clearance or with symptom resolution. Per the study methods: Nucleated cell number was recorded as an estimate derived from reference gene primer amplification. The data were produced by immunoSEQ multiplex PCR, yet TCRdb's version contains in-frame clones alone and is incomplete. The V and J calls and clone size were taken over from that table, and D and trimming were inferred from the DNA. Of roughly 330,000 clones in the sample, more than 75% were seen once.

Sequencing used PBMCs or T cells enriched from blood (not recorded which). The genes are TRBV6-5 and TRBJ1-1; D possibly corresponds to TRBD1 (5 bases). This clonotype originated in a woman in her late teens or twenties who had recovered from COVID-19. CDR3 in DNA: TGTGCCAGCAGGATGGGGCAGGCGAACACTGAAGCTTTCTTT. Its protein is CASRMGQANTEAFF.